This T cell receptor (beta chain) was profiled in a study of blood T cell repertoires in COVID-19. Germline V gene data show CDR1 as MGHRA and CDR2 as YSYEKL. V gave up 3 bases and J gave up 5 bases, with 16 bases separating them. This CDR3 region has 16 residues. TCRdb keeps only in-frame clones here, not all; method: immunoSEQ multiplex PCR. This sample yields about 160,000 clones, of which roughly 80% are seen a single time; roughly 3.5% belongs to the top ten. This TCR was recovered from a woman in her sixties who had recovered from COVID-19. Sequencing input: PBMCs or T cells enriched from blood (not recorded which). The chain joins TRBV4-1 to TRBJ1-4; D might be TRBD1 (5 bases). The CDR3 DNA reads TGCGCCAGCAGCCAGGTTCCAGGGTTAAAAAATGAAAAACTGTTTTTT. Protein sequence: CASSQVPGLKNEKLFF.